The 30 T cell receptor beta chains reported below all come from one sample, sequenced in a study of human T cells and chemical hapten exposure (dated by TCRdb to 2020 to 2022). The library came from RACE. Reads for this sample came from a NextSeq 500. TCRdb reran the public reads through fastp at Q25 and MiXCR, keeping productive beta chains. Each entry is one CDR3 protein sequence, shown with its most common DNA and genes. The sample records around 250,000 distinct CDR3 sequences, 7.5% to 9% of which are singletons. The top ten clones comprise 2% to 2.5% of the sample. What the time point label conveys for this sample: pre-sensitization, week 0. The treatment or condition label here, explained by the study, means: therapeutic diphenylcyclopropenone sensitization with weekly scalp DPC. Sequenced material: whole blood, taken in connection with sensitization to the hapten diphenylcyclopropenone (DPC). The source of these receptors is a middle-aged woman with alopecia areata. Some clones in this sample may be carry-over from other donors' samples.

The chain combines TRBV7-9 with TRBJ1-4; unclear D gene. Germline V gene data show CDR1 as SEHNR and CDR2 as FQNEAQ (reference sequence). The ends were cut back, 4 bases at V and 3 bases at J, with 12 bases in the middle. CDR3 length: 15 amino acids. The DNA of the CDR3 is TGTGCCAGCAGCTCCCCCGGGTCGGCTAATGAAAAACTGTTTTTT. It codes for CASSSPGSANEKLFF. Together with reference TRBV7-9 and TRBJ1-4, the CDR3 gives the full variable domain: DTGVSQNPRHKITKRGQNVTFRCDPISEHNRLYWYRQTLGQGPEFLTYFQNEAQLEKSRLLSDRFSAERPKGSFSTLEIQRTEQGDSAMYLCASSSPGSANEKLFFGSGTQLSVL.

The rearrangement joins TRBV6-2 or TRBV6-3 to TRBJ2-5; D is perhaps TRBD2 (6 bases). Between the trimmed V and J ends, which lost 5 bases and 0 bases, there was a span of 10 bases. Looked up from germline, CDR1 is MNHEY and CDR2 is SVGEGT. The CDR3 is 14 residues long. The chain's CDR3 is CASSGTSYQETQYF. The CDR3 DNA follows: TGTGCCAGCAGTGGGACTTCGTACCAAGAGACCCAGTACTTC.

This clonotype was observed many times. This chain joins TRBV4-1 and TRBJ1-1, with TRBD1 identical over 9 bases. This CDR3 comprises 15 residues. From germline, CDR1 is MGHRA and CDR2 YSYEKL. Trimming at V came to 4 bases and at J to 5 bases, leaving 8 bases not matched to a gene. In nucleotides, the CDR3 is TGCGCCAGCAGCCGAGATGGACAGGGGCGGACTGAAGCTTTCTTT. Translation gives CASSRDGQGRTEAFF.

Note on this clonotype: Its ends do not fully match the called genes, so a read error is possible. This chain uses TRBV7-7 with TRBJ2-2, with TRBD2 matching 12 bases. Per germline, CDR1 SSHAT and CDR2 FNYEAQ (reference sequence). This CDR3 contains 17 residues. This chain's CDR3 is CASSPRLAGDLAGELFF. Here the CDR3 DNA reads TGTGCTAGCAGCCCCCGACTAGCGGGAGATCTCGCCGGGGAGCTGTTTTTT.

In its sample, this clonotype was seen many times. The J gene is TRBJ2-3, the V gene TRBV5-1; 12 bases map to TRBD1. V lost 2 bases and J lost 7; bases outside the gene matches: 17. The germline CDR1 and CDR2 sequences are SGHRS and YFSETQ. The CDR3 extends over 19 amino acids. CDR3 DNA sequence: TGCGCCAGCAGCTTCGGGACAGGGGGCTCGGCTAGCGGGAAACATACGCAGTATTTT. It translates to CASSFGTGGSASGKHTQYF.

The rearrangement links TRBV28 to TRBJ1-6, with 7 bases matching TRBD1. With V trimmed by 5 bases and J by 9 bases, 10 bases remained unmatched. The CDR3 extends over 15 amino acids. Per germline, CDR1 MDHEN and CDR2 SYDVKM. The CDR3 loop is CASSLGGLASSPLHF. DNA of the CDR3: TGTGCCAGCAGTCTAGGGGGCTTAGCGTCTTCACCCCTCCACTTT.

This clonotype was picked up a small number of times. The CDR3 coding sequence is TGTGCCAGCTCACCACCCCTGCCGGGACAGGGCATGACCTCGACAGATACGCAGTATTTT. It specifies CASSPPLPGQGMTSTDTQYF. The V call is TRBV18, the J call TRBJ2-3; 9 bases are a match to TRBD1. Germline loops: CDR1 KGHSH, CDR2 LQKENI. The CDR3 runs to 20 residues. Trimming removed 0 bases from V and 3 bases from J; junction bases left unmatched: 16.

This clonotype was seen many times. J is TRBJ2-5 and V is TRBV29-1, with 14 bases matching TRBD2. Germline V gene data show CDR1 as SQVTM and CDR2 as ANQGSEA. The CDR3 covers 19 residues. V was clipped by 2 bases and J by 1 base; unmatched bases: 12. For the CDR3, the DNA is TGCAGCGTTGAATCCCCCGGGGGACTAGCGGGAGTGTCCCAAGAGACCCAGTACTTC. This gives the protein CSVESPGGLAGVSQETQYF.

V and J are TRBV7-2 and TRBJ2-5, with D uncertain. The V gene lost 5 bases and the J gene lost 3 bases, with 10 bases spanning the gap. This CDR3 spans 13 amino acids. CDR1 is SGHTA, CDR2 FQGNSA, per germline. The CDR3 loop reads CASSPGRKETQYF. The CDR3 bases are TGTGCCAGCAGCCCGGGCCGAAAAGAGACCCAGTACTTC.

The sample holds many counts of this clonotype. The gene calls are TRBV10-3 and TRBJ2-7, with a weak D call TRBD2 (5 bases). V was clipped by 8 bases and J by 0 bases, with 14 bases between them. CDR3 size: 14 residues. Germline CDR1 and CDR2: ENHRY and SYGVKD. In DNA, the CDR3 is TGTGCCATCTCGGGAACACCGAGCTCCTACGAGCAGTACTTC. This encodes CAISGTPSSYEQYF.

This clonotype has just a few counts. The V gene is TRBV6-5, the J gene TRBJ2-3, with D perhaps TRBD2 (6 bases). V was shortened by 6 bases and J by 4 bases, with 17 bases between the two germline ends. The CDR3 spans 15 residues. Germline lookup yields CDR1 MNHEY and CDR2 SVGAGI. Written as DNA, the CDR3 is TGTGCCAGCAGGCGGGACTCCCGACCAGCAGATACGCAGTATTTT. Encoded protein: CASRRDSRPADTQYF.

At least ten counts were recorded for this clonotype. The CDR3 loop is CASSLGNRGALHF. In DNA, the CDR3 is TGTGCCAGCAGCTTAGGAAACAGGGGGGCCCTCCACTTT. This chain connects TRBV7-2 to TRBJ1-6; 8 nucleotides line up with TRBD1. Germline lookup yields CDR1 SGHTA and CDR2 FQGNSA. The CDR3 contains 13 residues. J gave up 14 bases and V 1 base, and 4 bases lay outside the gene matches. Full variable domain (rest looked up from reference TRBV7-2 and TRBJ1-6): GAGVSQSPSNKVTEKGKDVELRCDPISGHTALYWYRQSLGQGLEFLIYFQGNSAPDKSGLPSDRFSAERTGGSVSTLTIQRTQQEDSAVYLCASSLGNRGALHFGNGTRLTVT.

This clonotype was seen at least ten times. V gene TRBV12-3 or TRBV12-4 combines with J gene TRBJ2-1, with 15 nucleotides matching TRBD2. V trimming: 2 bases; J trimming: 10 bases; junction bases outside the gene matches: 9. This CDR3 region has 17 residues. The CDR3 region is CASSLKVLGLAGGEQFF. Written as DNA, the CDR3 is TGTGCCAGCAGTTTAAAAGTGCTCGGACTAGCGGGAGGGGAGCAGTTCTTC.

This clonotype turned up a few times. This chain uses TRBV4-2 with TRBJ1-2; 9 bases map to TRBD1. The germline V gene encodes CDR1 LGHNA and CDR2 YNFKEQ. The CDR3 consists of 17 residues. The V and J ends lost 0 bases and 4 bases, in that order; junction bases with no gene match: 9. The DNA for the CDR3 is TGTGCCAGCAGCCAAGATCTACCGGGACAGGGACCCTATGGCTACACCTTC. Protein sequence: CASSQDLPGQGPYGYTF.

In its sample, this clonotype was seen many times. The genes are TRBV29-1 and TRBJ2-5; 7 nucleotides align to TRBD1. The V and J ends lost 7 bases and 5 bases, in that order; junction bases with no gene match: 4. Per germline, CDR1 SQVTM and CDR2 ANQGSEA. The CDR3 is 11 amino acids. The CDR3 nucleotides read TGCAGCGCCGACAGGGTTGAGACCCAGTACTTC. Residues: CSADRVETQYF. Full variable domain (remainder filled in from reference TRBV29-1 and TRBJ2-5): SAVISQKPSRDICQRGTSLTIQCQVDSQVTMMFWYRQQPGQSLTLIATANQGSEATYESGFVIDKFPISRPNLTFSTLTVSNMSPEDSSIYLCSADRVETQYFGPGTRLLVL.

V is TRBV20-1 and J is TRBJ1-6; D is ambiguous. This CDR3 spans 13 amino acids. Germline-derived CDR1 and CDR2 are DFQATT and SNEGSKA (reference sequence). The DNA of the CDR3 is TGCAGGGCGGGGATGAGGTATAATTCACCCCTCCACTTT. This encodes CRAGMRYNSPLHF.

The chain uses TRBV10-3 and TRBJ2-5, with D possibly matching TRBD2 (6 bases). Germline CDR1 ENHRY, CDR2 SYGVKD. V lost 8 bases, J lost 1 base, and 11 bases lay in between. This CDR3 has 13 amino acids. The CDR3 DNA sequence: TGTGCCATCTCCTATAGCGGCCAAGAGACCCAGTACTTC. It yields the protein CAISYSGQETQYF.

This clonotype occurred a few times. The chain joins TRBV2 to TRBJ1-6; D not resolved. CDR3 length equals 15 residues. Trimming pared 6 bases from V and 0 bases from J, leaving 9 bases between. CDR1 and CDR2 from the germline V gene are SNHLY and FYNNEI. The CDR3 loop reads CASRAASSYNSPLHF. The CDR3 coding sequence is TGTGCCAGCAGGGCGGCAAGCTCCTATAATTCACCCCTCCACTTT.

This clonotype was detected many times. The chain employs TRBV24-1 and TRBJ2-3; D ambiguous. Germline V gene lookup returns CDR1 KGHDR and CDR2 SFDVKD. The length of the CDR3 is 10 residues. The V end lost 9 bases, the J end lost 6 bases, and 6 bases lay between the germline ends. The CDR3 DNA reads TGTGCCACCCGCCGGGATACGCAGTATTTT. Translating it yields CATRRDTQYF.

This chain links TRBV9 with TRBJ2-3; 7 nucleotides align to TRBD1. J was trimmed by 0 bases and V by 3 bases; bases with no gene match: 7. The CDR3 contains 16 residues. Germline V gene sequence: CDR1 SGDLS, CDR2 YYNGEE. CDR3 in amino acids: CASSGRTGSSTDTQYF. The CDR3 nucleotides are TGTGCCAGCAGCGGACGGACAGGCTCTAGCACAGATACGCAGTATTTT.

This clonotype has more than one count but fewer than ten. The chain employs TRBV2 and TRBJ1-2, with D possibly matching TRBD1 (6 bases). The V gene's germline CDR1 is SNHLY and CDR2 FYNNEI. The ends were cut back, 8 bases at V and 4 bases at J, with 11 bases in the middle. The CDR3 covers 12 residues. The CDR3 region has the DNA TGTGCCAGCGCAGGGGTGGCCTATGGCTACACCTTC. Protein sequence: CASAGVAYGYTF.

This clonotype came up many times. The J gene is TRBJ2-1, the V gene TRBV27; D may be TRBD1 (8 bases). The CDR3 sequence is 15 residues long. Germline V gene lookup returns CDR1 MNHEY and CDR2 SMNVEV (reference sequence). The V end lost 5 bases, the J end lost 9 bases, and 20 bases lay between the germline ends. This CDR3 is CASSRLQGGWSEQFF. DNA for the CDR3: TGTGCCAGCAGTCGTTTACAGGGGGGGTGGAGTGAGCAGTTCTTC.

This clonotype was counted between two and nine times. The chain uses TRBV12-3 or TRBV12-4 and TRBJ1-4; D gene ambiguous. CDR3 length: 13 amino acids. V was clipped by 5 bases and J by 8 bases, with 12 bases between them. The CDR3 loop reads CASSPRLGEKLFF. CDR3 bases: TGTGCCAGCAGTCCCCGGTTAGGAGAAAAACTGTTTTTT.

This clonotype was detected a few times. The genes are TRBV5-1 and TRBJ1-2; no firm D call. Germline lookup yields CDR1 SGHRS and CDR2 YFSETQ. Trimming shortened V by 4 bases and J by 4 bases, and 11 bases separated the two germline ends. CDR3 size: 13 residues. CDR3 sequence: CASSQDLIYGYTF. In DNA, the CDR3 is TGCGCCAGCAGCCAAGATCTCATCTATGGCTACACCTTC.

The sample holds a few counts of this clonotype. The gene calls are TRBV4-1 and TRBJ1-4; TRBD1 is a possible D gene (5 bases). Germline loops: CDR1 MGHRA, CDR2 YSYEKL. V dropped 3 bases and J dropped 8 bases, with 16 bases sitting between them. The CDR3 totals 15 residues. The CDR3 sequence: CASSHGAGLEEKLFF. The DNA of the CDR3 is TGCGCCAGCAGCCACGGGGCGGGGTTGGAGGAAAAACTGTTTTTT.

The table lists this clonotype with a few counts. The J gene is TRBJ2-1, the V gene TRBV7-2; maybe TRBD2 (6 bases). The germline V gene has CDR1 SGHTA and CDR2 FQGNSA. This CDR3 comprises 16 residues. With 5 bases removed from V and 1 base from J, the gap between germline ends came to 15 bases. CDR3 protein: CASSPAREYSYNEQFF. Here the CDR3 DNA reads TGTGCCAGCAGCCCGGCCCGGGAGTATTCCTACAATGAGCAGTTCTTC.

The V and J genes are TRBV7-2 and TRBJ2-7, with 11 bases matching TRBD2. The CDR3 contains 14 residues. The V and J ends lost 5 bases and 3 bases, in that order; junction bases with no gene match: 3. Germline assignment: CDR1 SGHTA and CDR2 FQGNSA. CDR3 amino acids: CASSPTSGGYEQYF. CDR3 DNA sequence: TGTGCCAGCAGCCCAACTAGCGGGGGCTACGAGCAGTACTTC.

This clonotype was seen ten or more times. V usage is TRBV7-9 and J usage is TRBJ2-5, with D perhaps matching TRBD1 (6 bases). The germline CDR1 and CDR2 sequences are SEHNR and FQNEAQ (reference sequence). This CDR3 comprises 12 residues. V dropped 7 bases and J dropped 5 bases, with 11 bases sitting between them. This CDR3 is CASNLQGETQYF. CDR3 bases: TGTGCCAGCAATCTTCAGGGGGAGACCCAGTACTTC.

This clonotype was counted only a few times. The chain couples TRBV6-1 to TRBJ2-3; TRBD2 aligns across 13 bases. The CDR3 sequence is 16 residues long. J was trimmed by 3 bases and V by 4 bases; bases with no gene match: 4. Per the germline V gene, CDR1 is MNHNS and CDR2 is SASEGT. CDR3: CASSAGTSGMTDTQYF. In DNA form, the CDR3 reads TGTGCCAGCAGTGCTGGGACTAGCGGGATGACAGATACGCAGTATTTT.

The CDR3 protein is CASSYLREQFF. CDR3 DNA: TGTGCCAGCAGTTACTTACGGGAGCAGTTCTTC. The rearrangement joins TRBV6-2 or TRBV6-3 to TRBJ2-1; D unresolved. V lost 1 base, J lost 10 bases, and 5 bases lay in between. The CDR3 is made up of 11 amino acids. Per germline, CDR1 MNHEY and CDR2 SVGEGT.